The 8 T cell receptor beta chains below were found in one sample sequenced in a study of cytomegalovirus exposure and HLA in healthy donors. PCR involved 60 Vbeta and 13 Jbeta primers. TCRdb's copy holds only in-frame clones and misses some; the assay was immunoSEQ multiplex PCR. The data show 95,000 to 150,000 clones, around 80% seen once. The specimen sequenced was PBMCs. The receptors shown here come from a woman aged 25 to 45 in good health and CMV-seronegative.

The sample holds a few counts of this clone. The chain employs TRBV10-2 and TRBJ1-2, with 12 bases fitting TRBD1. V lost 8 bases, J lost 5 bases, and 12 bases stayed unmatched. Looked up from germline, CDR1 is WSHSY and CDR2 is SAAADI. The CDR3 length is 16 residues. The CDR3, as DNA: TGCGCCAGCTCGCAGGGGACAGGGGGCAAGTTGTATGGCTACACCTTC. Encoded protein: CASSQGTGGKLYGYTF.

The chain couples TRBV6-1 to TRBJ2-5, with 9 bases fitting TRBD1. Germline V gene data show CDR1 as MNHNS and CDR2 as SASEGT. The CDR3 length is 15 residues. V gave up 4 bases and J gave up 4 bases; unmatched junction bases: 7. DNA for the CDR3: TGTGCCAGCAGTGCCCCGACAGGGGGGGGAGAGACCCAGTACTTC. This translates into CASSAPTGGGETQYF.

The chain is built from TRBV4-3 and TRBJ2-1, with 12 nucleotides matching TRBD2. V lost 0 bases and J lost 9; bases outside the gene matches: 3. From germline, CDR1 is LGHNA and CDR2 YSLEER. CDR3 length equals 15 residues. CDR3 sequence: CASSQEPLAGGEQFF. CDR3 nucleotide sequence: TGCGCCAGCAGCCAAGAACCACTAGCGGGGGGTGAGCAGTTCTTC.

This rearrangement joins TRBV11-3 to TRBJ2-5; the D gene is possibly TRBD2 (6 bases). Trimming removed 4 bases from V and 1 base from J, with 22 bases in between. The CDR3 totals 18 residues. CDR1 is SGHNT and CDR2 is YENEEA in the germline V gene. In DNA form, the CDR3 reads TGTGCCAGCAGCTCTTATTTTGGTGGCCGGGACTTCCAAGAGACCCAGTACTTC. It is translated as CASSSYFGGRDFQETQYF.

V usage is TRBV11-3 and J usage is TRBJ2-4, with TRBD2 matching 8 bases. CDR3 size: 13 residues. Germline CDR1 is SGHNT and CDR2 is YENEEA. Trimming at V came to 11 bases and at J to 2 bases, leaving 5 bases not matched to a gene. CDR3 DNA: TGTGCCTCCGGGGGGGAACCCAAAAACATTCAGTACTTC. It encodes CASGGEPKNIQYF.

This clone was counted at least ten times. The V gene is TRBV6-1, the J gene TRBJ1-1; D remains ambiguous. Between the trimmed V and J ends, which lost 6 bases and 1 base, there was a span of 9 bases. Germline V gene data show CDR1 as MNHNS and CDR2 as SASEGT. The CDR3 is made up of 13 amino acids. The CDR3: CASSSRENTEAFF. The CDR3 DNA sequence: TGTGCCAGCAGCTCCCGGGAGAACACTGAAGCTTTCTTT.

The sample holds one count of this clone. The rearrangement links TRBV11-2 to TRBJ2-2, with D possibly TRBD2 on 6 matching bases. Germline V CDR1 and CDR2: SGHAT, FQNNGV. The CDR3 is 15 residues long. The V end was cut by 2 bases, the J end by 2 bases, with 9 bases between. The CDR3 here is CASSLQAGNTGELFF. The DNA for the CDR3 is TGTGCCAGCAGCTTACAGGCGGGAAACACCGGGGAGCTGTTTTTT.

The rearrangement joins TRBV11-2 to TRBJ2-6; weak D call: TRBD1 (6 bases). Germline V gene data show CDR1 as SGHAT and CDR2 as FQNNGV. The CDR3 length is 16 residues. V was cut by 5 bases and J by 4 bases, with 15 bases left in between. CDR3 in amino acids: CASSGLSGQGANVLTF. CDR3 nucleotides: TGTGCCAGCAGCGGGTTGAGCGGACAGGGGGCCAACGTCCTGACTTTC.